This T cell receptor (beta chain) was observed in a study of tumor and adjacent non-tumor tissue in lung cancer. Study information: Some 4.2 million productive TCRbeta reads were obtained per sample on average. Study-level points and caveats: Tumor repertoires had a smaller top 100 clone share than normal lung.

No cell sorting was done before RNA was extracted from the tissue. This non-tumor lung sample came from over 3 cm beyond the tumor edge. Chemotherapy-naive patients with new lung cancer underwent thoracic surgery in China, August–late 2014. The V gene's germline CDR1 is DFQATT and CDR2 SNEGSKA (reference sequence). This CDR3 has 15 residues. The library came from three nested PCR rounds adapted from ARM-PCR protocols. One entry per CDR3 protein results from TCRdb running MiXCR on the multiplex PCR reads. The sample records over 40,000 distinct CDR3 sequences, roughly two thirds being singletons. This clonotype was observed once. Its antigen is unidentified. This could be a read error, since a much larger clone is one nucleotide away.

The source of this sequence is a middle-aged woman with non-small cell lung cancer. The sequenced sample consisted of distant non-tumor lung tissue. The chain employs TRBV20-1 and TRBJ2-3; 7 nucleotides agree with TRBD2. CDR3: CSASPQAGNTDMQYF. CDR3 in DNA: TGCAGTGCTAGTCCCCAAGCGGGGAACACAGATATGCAGTATTTT.